This TCR beta chain came from a study of cytomegalovirus exposure and HLA in healthy donors. Notes on the study in general: Researchers reported in a later analysis that common viral pathogens appeared linked to several top clusters. In a later analysis, at a false discovery rate of 0.05, 16,951 TCR beta sequences were associated with HLA alleles. Later work found most CMV-associated TCR beta chains apparently HLA-restricted.

In regard to this clone: Its antigen is as yet unknown.

Germline CDR1 and CDR2: MDHEN and SYDVKM. CDR3 length equals 18 residues. V was clipped by 5 bases and J by 0 bases, with 20 bases between them. 13 Jbeta primers and 60 Vbeta primers were used for the PCR. Produced via immunoSEQ multiplex PCR; TCRdb's table is partial and in-frame only. The sample lists 180,000 or so clones; nearly 80% were seen once. Sample: PBMCs. The rearrangement uses TRBV28 and TRBJ1-3; the D gene is possibly TRBD1 (5 bases). The sequence was collected from a female donor in good health and CMV-seronegative. The CDR3 spells CASSPSLTVLSSGNTIYF. The CDR3 DNA sequence: TGTGCCAGCAGTCCCTCCCTGACAGTTTTGAGCTCTGGAAACACCATATATTTT.